Reported below is one TCR beta chain. Its antigen is currently unknown. The source of the sample is a study of T cell repertoires in cytomegalovirus infection. Study summary: CMV epitopes, recently identified HLA-C-restricted and well-studied HLA-B-restricted, were used. Carrying CMV and the relevant HLA type showed in public TCR beta signatures. Whole-study results and caveats: CMV-specific TCR beta clonotypes restricted by HLA-C were the ones dominating the ex vivo response.

TCRdb ran MiXCR on the reads and lists one entry per CDR3 protein. The top ten clones hold more than 40% of a sample with 550,000 to 700,000 distinct CDR3 sequences, approximately 40% of them seen once. This TCR was sampled from a human donor in good health (CMV status not recorded). Some clones in this sample may be carry-over from other donors' samples. The sample consisted of cultured PBMCs, taken from culture after CMV antigen stimulation.

In DNA form, the CDR3 reads TGTGCCAGCAGCTTAAAAACGTTAGCCGGGGAGCTGTTTTTT. Its protein is CASSLKTLAGELFF. V is TRBV7-2 and J is TRBJ2-2; D is unclear. The CDR3 runs to 14 residues. CDR1 is SGHTA and CDR2 is FQGNSA in the germline V gene. V dropped 2 bases and J dropped 6 bases, with 10 bases sitting between them.